The 18 T cell receptor beta chains below come from one sample, sequenced in a study of blood T cell repertoires in COVID-19. Sequenced by immunoSEQ multiplex PCR; TCRdb stores in-frame clones only, minus some. The table has approximately 170,000 clones, about 88% seen once. Input material: peripheral blood. The receptor source for this set is a man between 60 and 75 years old with active or convalescent COVID-19.

The chain carries TRBV5-5 and TRBJ1-2; unclear D gene. Trimming removed 0 bases at V and 8 bases at J, with 8 bases between. This CDR3 region has 12 residues. The germline V gene encodes CDR1 SGHKS and CDR2 YYEKEE (reference sequence). For the CDR3, the DNA is TGTGCCAGCAGCTTGGTTCCTCCGGGCTACACCTTC. Translating it yields CASSLVPPGYTF. The whole variable domain, filled in from reference TRBV5-5 and TRBJ1-2, reads DAGVTQSPTHLIKTRGQQVTLRCSPISGHKSVSWYQQVLGQGPQFIFQYYEKEERGRGNFPDRFSARQFPNYSSELNVNALLLGDSALYLCASSLVPPGYTFGSGTRLTVV.

This clone was detected only once. The chain has TRBV15 and TRBJ1-3; D is possibly TRBD1 (6 bases). Germline CDR1 reads LNHNV; CDR2 reads YYDKDF (reference sequence). The CDR3 is made up of 15 amino acids. Trimming stripped 1 base from V and 3 bases from J, with 10 bases between. The CDR3 DNA follows: TGTGCCACCAGCAGAGGTGCAGGGGTTGGAAACACCATATATTTT. This encodes CATSRGAGVGNTIYF.

This chain connects TRBV5-4 to TRBJ1-3; no clear D gene. In germline, CDR1 is SGHNT, CDR2 YYREEE (reference sequence). This CDR3 is built from 14 residues. Between the trimmed V and J ends, which lost 0 bases and 0 bases, there was a span of 4 bases. CDR3 protein: CASSLDGSGNTIYF. The DNA for the CDR3 is TGTGCCAGCAGCTTGGACGGCTCTGGAAACACCATATATTTT. Looking up the rest from reference TRBV5-4 and TRBJ1-3 gives the full variable domain: ETGVTQSPTHLIKTRGQQVTLRCSSQSGHNTVSWYQQALGQGPQFIFQYYREEENGRGNFPPRFSGLQFPNYSSELNVNALELDDSALYLCASSLDGSGNTIYFGEGSWLTVV.

The rearrangement links TRBV5-1 to TRBJ2-1, with TRBD2 matching 8 bases. V was pared by 2 bases and J by 2 bases, with 3 bases of the junction left unmatched. The CDR3 runs to 15 residues. Germline lookup yields CDR1 SGHRS and CDR2 YFSETQ. CDR3 nucleotide sequence: TGCGCCAGCAGCTTACTAGCGGAACCCTACAATGAGCAGTTCTTC. Translation: CASSLLAEPYNEQFF.

The rearrangement joins TRBV19 to TRBJ2-5; D gene unclear. V lost 1 base to trimming and J lost 3 bases, with 9 bases between them. The V gene's germline CDR1 is LNHDA and CDR2 SQIVND (reference sequence). The CDR3 consists of 14 residues. The chain's CDR3 is CASSIANREETQYF. CDR3 nucleotides: TGTGCCAGTAGTATAGCCAACAGAGAAGAGACCCAGTACTTC.

The genes are TRBV19 and TRBJ1-4, with D tentatively TRBD1 (5 bases). Trimming left V 5 bases short and J 4 bases short, with 14 bases between. The CDR3 is 15 amino acids. Germline loops: CDR1 LNHDA, CDR2 SQIVND (reference sequence). The CDR3 sequence is CASSPGQDLNEKLFF. The CDR3, as DNA: TGTGCCAGTAGTCCTGGACAAGATCTTAATGAAAAACTGTTTTTT.

J is TRBJ2-7 and V is TRBV7-2; 12 bases match TRBD2. V lost 5 bases, J lost 3 bases, and 5 bases stayed unmatched. There are 15 residues in the CDR3. The germline CDR1 and CDR2 sequences are SGHTA and FQGNSA. CDR3 in DNA: TGTGCCAGCAGCCTGGGACTAGCGGGCTTCTACGAGCAGTACTTC. It yields the protein CASSLGLAGFYEQYF.

The chain uses TRBV27 and TRBJ1-2; D is uncertain. CDR1 and CDR2 from the germline V gene are MNHEY and SMNVEV (reference sequence). This CDR3 contains 14 residues. V lost 5 bases and J lost 3, with 13 bases in between. CDR3 amino acids: CASSPAGGHYGYTF. Written as DNA, the CDR3 is TGTGCCAGCAGTCCTGCGGGCGGTCACTATGGCTACACCTTC.

The chain couples TRBV11-2 to TRBJ2-1; 7 nucleotides match TRBD2. Trimming removed 5 bases from V and 8 bases from J; junction bases left unmatched: 15. The length of the CDR3 is 16 residues. Germline V gene sequence: CDR1 SGHAT, CDR2 FQNNGV. The CDR3 coding sequence is TGTGCCAGCAGCCCCCATGGACTAGGCCAAAGGGATGAGCAGTTCTTC. Translated: CASSPHGLGQRDEQFF.

The chain is built from TRBV3-1 (or the pseudogene TRBV3-2) and TRBJ1-2, with D perhaps matching TRBD1 (6 bases). V lost 3 bases and J lost 0, with 11 bases in between. Germline V gene data show CDR1 as LGHDT and CDR2 as YNNKEL (reference sequence). This CDR3 has 15 residues. CDR3 bases: TGTGCCAGCAGCCACTCGGACAGAGCTAACTATGGCTACACCTTC. This sequence encodes CASSHSDRANYGYTF.

The chain links TRBV27 to TRBJ1-2, with D perhaps TRBD1 (6 bases). CDR3 length: 12 amino acids. Between the trimmed V and J ends, which lost 6 bases and 7 bases, there was a span of 12 bases. From germline, CDR1 is MNHEY and CDR2 SMNVEV (reference sequence). The CDR3 region has the DNA TGTGCCAGCAGGACAGGTGGCGGTGGCTACACCTTC. Translation: CASRTGGGGYTF.

The genes are TRBV6-1 and TRBJ2-1, with no clear D. The CDR3 totals 14 residues. V lost 5 bases and J 2 bases, leaving 10 bases between the germline ends. Germline values: CDR1 MNHNS, CDR2 SASEGT. The CDR3 DNA reads TGTGCCAGCAGTATAGTGACAACCTACAATGAGCAGTTCTTC. The encoded protein is CASSIVTTYNEQFF.

The rearrangement joins TRBV5-6 to TRBJ2-1, with 7 bases identical to TRBD2. The CDR3 extends over 16 amino acids. V was pared by 2 bases and J by 6 bases, with 11 bases of the junction left unmatched. Germline values: CDR1 SGHDT, CDR2 YYEEEE. The CDR3 sequence: CASSFPGLLTSNEQFF. As DNA, the CDR3 is TGTGCCAGCAGCTTCCCGGGACTACTCACCAGCAATGAGCAGTTCTTC.

The rearrangement joins TRBV6-5 to TRBJ2-2; no definite D call. There are 15 residues in the CDR3. V lost 4 bases, J lost 6 bases, and 15 bases lay in between. Germline CDR1 MNHEY, CDR2 SVGAGI. The DNA of the CDR3 is TGTGCCAGCAGTTCCGAAATCCTAGTTTCCGGGGAGCTGTTTTTT. Amino acid sequence: CASSSEILVSGELFF.

The chain couples TRBV11-3 to TRBJ1-1; tentative D call: TRBD1 (5 bases). The CDR3 contains 15 residues. Germline CDR1 and CDR2: SGHNT and YENEEA. The germline V and J ends were trimmed by 6 bases and 2 bases, with 16 bases remaining between them. The CDR3 is CASSYPTVCNTEAFF. The CDR3 nucleotides are TGTGCCAGCAGTTATCCGACAGTCTGTAACACTGAAGCTTTCTTT. The whole variable domain, filled in from reference TRBV11-3 and TRBJ1-1, reads EAGVVQSPRYKIIEKKQPVAFWCNPISGHNTLYWYLQNLGQGPELLIRYENEEAVDDSQLPKDRFSAERLKGVDSTLKIQPAELGDSAVYLCASSYPTVCNTEAFFGQGTRLTVV.

This chain joins TRBV18 and TRBJ1-1; 10 bases line up with TRBD1. V was clipped by 5 bases and J by 3 bases; unmatched bases: 6. Germline CDR1 is KGHSH and CDR2 is LQKENI. The CDR3 extends over 15 amino acids. CDR3 in DNA: TGTGCCAGCTCAGGGTGGACAGGGGGGGACACTGAAGCTTTCTTT. Encoded protein: CASSGWTGGDTEAFF. Looking up the rest from reference TRBV18 and TRBJ1-1 gives the full variable domain: NAGVMQNPRHLVRRRGQEARLRCSPMKGHSHVYWYRQLPEEGLKFMVYLQKENIIDESGMPKERFSAEFPKEGPSILRIQQVVRGDSAAYFCASSGWTGGDTEAFFGQGTRLTVV.

This chain uses TRBV7-9 with TRBJ1-5; D is undetermined. There are 12 residues in the CDR3. From germline, CDR1 is SEHNR and CDR2 FQNEAQ (reference sequence). The V gene lost 3 bases and the J gene lost 4 bases, with 4 bases spanning the gap. The CDR3 here is CASSFPNQPQHF. The CDR3 region has the DNA TGTGCCAGCAGCTTTCCTAATCAGCCCCAGCATTTT.

This chain uses TRBV30 with TRBJ1-3; TRBD1 agrees at 7 bases. Germline CDR1 is GTSNPN and CDR2 is SVGIG (reference sequence). J lost 0 bases, V lost 3 bases, and 8 bases had no gene match. CDR3 size: 16 residues. Here the CDR3 reads CAWRMTGTVSGNTIYF. The CDR3 region has the DNA TGTGCCTGGAGGATGACCGGGACAGTCTCTGGAAACACCATATATTTT.